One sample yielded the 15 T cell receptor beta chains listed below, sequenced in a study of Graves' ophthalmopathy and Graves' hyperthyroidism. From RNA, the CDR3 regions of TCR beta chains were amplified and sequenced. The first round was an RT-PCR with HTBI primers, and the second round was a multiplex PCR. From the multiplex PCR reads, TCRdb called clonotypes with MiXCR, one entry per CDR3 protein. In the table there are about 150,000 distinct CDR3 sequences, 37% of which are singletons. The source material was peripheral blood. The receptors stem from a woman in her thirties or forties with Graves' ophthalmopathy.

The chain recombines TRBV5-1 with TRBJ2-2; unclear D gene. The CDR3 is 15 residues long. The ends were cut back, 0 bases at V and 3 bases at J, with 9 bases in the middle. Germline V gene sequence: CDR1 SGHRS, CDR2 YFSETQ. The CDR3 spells CASSLEQRHTGELFF. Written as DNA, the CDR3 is TGCGCCAGCAGCTTGGAGCAGAGGCACACCGGGGAGCTGTTTTTT.

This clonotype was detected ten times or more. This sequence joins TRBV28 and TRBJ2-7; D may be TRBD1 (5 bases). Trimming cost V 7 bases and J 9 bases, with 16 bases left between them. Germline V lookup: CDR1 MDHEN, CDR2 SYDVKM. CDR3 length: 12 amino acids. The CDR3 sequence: CASTPPRGRQYF. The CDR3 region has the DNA TGTGCCAGCACCCCCCCTAGGGGTAGGCAGTACTTC.

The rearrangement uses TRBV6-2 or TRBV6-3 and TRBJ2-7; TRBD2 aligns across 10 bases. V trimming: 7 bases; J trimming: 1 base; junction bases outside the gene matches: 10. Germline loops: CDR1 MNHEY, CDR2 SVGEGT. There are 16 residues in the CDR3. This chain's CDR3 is CASTSGSGRGSYEQYF. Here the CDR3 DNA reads TGTGCCAGCACGTCGGGGAGCGGGAGGGGGTCCTACGAGCAGTACTTC.

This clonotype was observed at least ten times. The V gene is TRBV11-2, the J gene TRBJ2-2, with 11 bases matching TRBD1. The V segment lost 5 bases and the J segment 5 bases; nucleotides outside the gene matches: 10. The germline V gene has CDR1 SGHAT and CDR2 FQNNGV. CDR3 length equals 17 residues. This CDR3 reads CASSAKHGTGGTGELFF. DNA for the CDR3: TGTGCCAGCAGCGCTAAGCACGGGACAGGGGGAACCGGGGAGCTGTTTTTT.

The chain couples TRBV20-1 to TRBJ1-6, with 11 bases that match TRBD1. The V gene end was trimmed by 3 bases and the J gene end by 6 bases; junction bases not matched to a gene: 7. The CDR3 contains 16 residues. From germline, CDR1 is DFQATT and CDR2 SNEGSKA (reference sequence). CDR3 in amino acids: CSASVTGTGGNSPLHF. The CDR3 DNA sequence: TGCAGTGCTAGTGTAACCGGGACAGGGGGTAATTCACCCCTCCACTTT.

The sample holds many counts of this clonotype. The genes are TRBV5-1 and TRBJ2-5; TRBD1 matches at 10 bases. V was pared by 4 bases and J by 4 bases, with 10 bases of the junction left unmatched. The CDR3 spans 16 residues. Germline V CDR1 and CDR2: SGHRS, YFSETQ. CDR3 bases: TGCGCCAGCAGCCCAGGACAGGGGGGTCTTACAGAGACCCAGTACTTC. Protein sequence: CASSPGQGGLTETQYF.

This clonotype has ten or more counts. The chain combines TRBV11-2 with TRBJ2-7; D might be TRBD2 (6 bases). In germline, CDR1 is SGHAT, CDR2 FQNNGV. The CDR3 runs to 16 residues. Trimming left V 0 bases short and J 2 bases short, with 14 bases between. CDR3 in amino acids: CASSLEGGAGPYEQYF. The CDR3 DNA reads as TGTGCCAGCAGCTTAGAGGGCGGGGCGGGACCCTACGAGCAGTACTTC.

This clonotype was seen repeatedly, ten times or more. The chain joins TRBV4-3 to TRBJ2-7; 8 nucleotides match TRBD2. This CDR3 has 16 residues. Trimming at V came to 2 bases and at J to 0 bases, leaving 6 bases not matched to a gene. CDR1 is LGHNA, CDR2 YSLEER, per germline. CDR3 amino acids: CASSQYTSGSSYEQYF. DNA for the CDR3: TGCGCCAGCAGCCAATACACTAGCGGCAGCTCCTACGAGCAGTACTTC.

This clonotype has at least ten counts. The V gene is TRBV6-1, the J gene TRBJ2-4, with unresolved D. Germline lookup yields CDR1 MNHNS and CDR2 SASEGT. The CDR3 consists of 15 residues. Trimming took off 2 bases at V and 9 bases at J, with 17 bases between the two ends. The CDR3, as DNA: TGTGCCAGCAGTGAACGGACCGCGGACCCTCTCATTCAGTACTTC. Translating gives CASSERTADPLIQYF.

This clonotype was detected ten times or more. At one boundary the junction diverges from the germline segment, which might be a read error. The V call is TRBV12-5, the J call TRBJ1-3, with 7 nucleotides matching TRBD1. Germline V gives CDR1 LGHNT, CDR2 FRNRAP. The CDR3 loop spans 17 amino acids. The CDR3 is CASGLAPTTGPGNIIYF. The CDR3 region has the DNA TGTGCTAGTGGTTTGGCCCCAACGACAGGGCCTGGAAACATCATATATTTT.

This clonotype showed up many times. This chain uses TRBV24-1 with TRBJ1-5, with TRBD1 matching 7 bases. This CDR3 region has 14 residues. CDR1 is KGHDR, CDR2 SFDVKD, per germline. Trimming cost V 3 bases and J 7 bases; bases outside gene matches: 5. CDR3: CATSDPTGSQPQHF. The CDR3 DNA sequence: TGTGCCACCAGTGATCCGACAGGGTCCCAGCCCCAGCATTTT.

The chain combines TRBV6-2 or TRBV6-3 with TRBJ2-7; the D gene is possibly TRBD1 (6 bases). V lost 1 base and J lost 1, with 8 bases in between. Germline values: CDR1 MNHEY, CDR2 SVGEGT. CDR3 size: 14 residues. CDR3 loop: CASSYWTDSYEQYF. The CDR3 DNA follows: TGTGCCAGCAGTTACTGGACAGATTCCTACGAGCAGTACTTC.

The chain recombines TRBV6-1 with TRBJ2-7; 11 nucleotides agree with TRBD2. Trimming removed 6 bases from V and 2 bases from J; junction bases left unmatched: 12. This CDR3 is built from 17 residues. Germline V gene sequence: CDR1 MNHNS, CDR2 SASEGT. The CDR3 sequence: CASRPLPGLAETYEQYF. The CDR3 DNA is TGTGCCAGCAGGCCCCTTCCGGGACTAGCGGAAACCTACGAGCAGTACTTC.

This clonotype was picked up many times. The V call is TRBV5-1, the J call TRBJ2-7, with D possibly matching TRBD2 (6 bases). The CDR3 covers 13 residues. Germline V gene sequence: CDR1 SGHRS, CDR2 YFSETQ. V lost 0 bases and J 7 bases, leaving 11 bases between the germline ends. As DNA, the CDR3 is TGCGCCAGCAGCTTGGTTAGCGGCGAGGAGCAGTACTTC. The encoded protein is CASSLVSGEEQYF. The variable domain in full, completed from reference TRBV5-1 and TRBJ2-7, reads KAGVTQTPRYLIKTRGQQVTLSCSPISGHRSVSWYQQTPGQGLQFLFEYFSETQRNKGNFPGRFSGRQFSNSRSEMNVSTLELGDSALYLCASSLVSGEEQYFGPGTRLTVT.

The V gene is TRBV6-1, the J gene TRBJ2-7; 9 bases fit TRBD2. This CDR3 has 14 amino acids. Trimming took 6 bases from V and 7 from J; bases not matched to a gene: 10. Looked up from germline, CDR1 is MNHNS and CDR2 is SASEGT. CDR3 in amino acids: CASRKEREEGEQYF. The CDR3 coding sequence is TGTGCCAGCAGAAAAGAGCGGGAGGAGGGAGAGCAGTACTTC.